The sequence of this T cell receptor beta chain was determined in a study of T cells after yellow fever vaccination. This CDR3 region has 15 residues. Looked up from germline, CDR1 is MGHRA and CDR2 is YSYEKL. V was cut by 0 bases and J by 7 bases, with 16 bases left in between. TCRdb recomputed calls from the 5' RACE reads with MiXCR, one row per CDR3 protein. Of a few hundred thousand distinct CDR3 sequences detected, 3.5% to 4.5% appear once; the ten largest clones hold 20% to 30%. The chain has TRBV4-1 and TRBJ2-7; tentatively, D is TRBD2 (5 bases). The TCR comes from a man younger than 35 who received the YFV17D yellow fever vaccine. The material sequenced was PBMCs, taken 5 days after the yellow fever booster vaccination. The CDR3 reads CASSQEDLALEEQYF. CDR3 bases: TGCGCCAGCAGCCAAGAAGACCTAGCCCTCGAGGAGCAGTACTTC.